Sequencing of this T cell receptor beta chain was carried out in a study of blood T cell repertoires in COVID-19 (dated by TCRdb to 2020 to 2021). Regarding the complete study: Collaborator samples came from the United States, Italy and Spain and covered acute and convalescent phases of COVID-19. A de-identified subject ID, COVID-19 status, age in years and sex were almost always included in the sample metadata. The material from the prospective study consisted of cDNA or gDNA derived from T cells, B-cell-depleted T cells, or PBMCs. The repertoires were released in a freely available public database intended as a resource for research on the immune response to SARS-CoV-2. HLA class I and class II types, where available, came from metadata supplied by the sample provider rather than from assay-based typing. The dataset comprised deeply sampled blood TCRbeta repertoires from subjects exposed to, actively infected with, or recovered from COVID-19. Samples were obtained from the ongoing ImmuneRACE study (first 160 participants) and from approximately 1,200 subjects provided by 6 global collaborators. The full study reports these points: How much clinical and demographic metadata was included differed by source and by participant, and the metadata was provided uncurated.

One collaborating source in Seattle enrolled patients while the patients were actively infected and followed the patients over time throughout the course of disease. Collaborating institutions collected whole blood in K2EDTA tubes following their own protocols. Collaborator samples were shipped for TCRbeta analysis as frozen whole blood, isolated PBMCs, or DNA extracted from either sample type. About this clone: Its antigen is unknown. There are no base qualities to consult, and no much larger clone falls within one base.

TCRbeta CDR3 regions were amplified from genomic DNA using the immunoSEQ Assay, a bias-controlled multiplex PCR. Under the source paper's analysis protocol: Nucleated cell counts per sample were estimated from amplification of reference gene primers within the assay. To quantify the absolute abundance of each unique TCRbeta CDR3 rearrangement, sequence reads were collapsed and filtered. For each sample, productive Simpson clonality was calculated as the square root of Simpson's diversity index over productive rearrangements. The source is immuneACCESS, and TCRdb retained only in-frame sequences with V and J called. Part of the clones is not carried over; for the studies checked, unresolved V genes explain less than half of this, and the remainder is unexplained. That table gives V, J and clone size, and the DNA gave D and trimming. The sample records around 310,000 clones, 90% of which are singletons. Together, the top ten hold under 1.1% of the sample.

Taken from cysteine to phenylalanine, the CDR3 has 14 residues. Only the CDR3 DNA is retained, 42 bases long and in frame from the first base. V is cut by 7 bases and J by 1 base, and the space between the germline ends is 13 bases. Sequences LNHDA (CDR1) and SQIVND (CDR2) are obtained from the germline V gene (reference sequence). Material: peripheral blood. The receptor comes from a middle-aged woman with COVID-19, enrolled during active disease. The chain joins TRBV19 to TRBJ1-2, and TRBD1 may be the D gene, going by 5 matching bases. The DNA reads as follows: TGTGCCAGTAAAGCCCGGGACTTTAACTATGGCTACACCTTC. It translates to CASKARDFNYGYTF.